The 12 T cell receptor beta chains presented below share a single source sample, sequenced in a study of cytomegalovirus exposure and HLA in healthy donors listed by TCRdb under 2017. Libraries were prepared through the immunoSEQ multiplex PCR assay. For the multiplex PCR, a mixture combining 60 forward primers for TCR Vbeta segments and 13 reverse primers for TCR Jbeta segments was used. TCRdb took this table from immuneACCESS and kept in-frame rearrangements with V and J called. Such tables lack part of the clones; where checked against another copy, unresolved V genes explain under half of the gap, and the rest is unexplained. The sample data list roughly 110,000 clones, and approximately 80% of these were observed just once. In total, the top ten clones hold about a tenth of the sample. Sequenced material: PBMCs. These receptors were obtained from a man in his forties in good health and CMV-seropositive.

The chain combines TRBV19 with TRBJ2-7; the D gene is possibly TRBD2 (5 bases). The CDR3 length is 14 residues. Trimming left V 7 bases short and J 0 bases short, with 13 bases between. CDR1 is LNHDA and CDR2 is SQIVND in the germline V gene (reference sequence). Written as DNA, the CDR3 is TGTGCCAGTAAATTGGGAGACAACTCCTACGAGCAGTACTTC. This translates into CASKLGDNSYEQYF.

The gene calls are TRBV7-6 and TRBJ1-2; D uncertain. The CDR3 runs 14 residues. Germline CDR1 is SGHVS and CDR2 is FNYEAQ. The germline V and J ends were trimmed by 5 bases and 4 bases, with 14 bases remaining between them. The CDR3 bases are TGTGCCAGCAGCCCCGGAGCTCGGGGCTATGGCTACACCTTC. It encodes CASSPGARGYGYTF.

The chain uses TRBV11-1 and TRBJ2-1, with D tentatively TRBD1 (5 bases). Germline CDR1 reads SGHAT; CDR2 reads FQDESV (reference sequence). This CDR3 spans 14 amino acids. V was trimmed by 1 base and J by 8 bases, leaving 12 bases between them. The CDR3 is CASSLGLGPDEQFF. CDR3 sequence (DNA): TGTGCCAGCAGCTTAGGACTGGGGCCGGATGAGCAGTTCTTC.

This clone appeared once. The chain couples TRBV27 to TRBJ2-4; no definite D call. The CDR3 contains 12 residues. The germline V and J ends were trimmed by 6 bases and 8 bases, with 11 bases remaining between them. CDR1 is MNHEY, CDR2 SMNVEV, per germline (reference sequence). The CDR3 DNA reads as TGTGCCAGCAGCCCCCCTGGAGACATTCAGTACTTC. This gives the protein CASSPPGDIQYF.

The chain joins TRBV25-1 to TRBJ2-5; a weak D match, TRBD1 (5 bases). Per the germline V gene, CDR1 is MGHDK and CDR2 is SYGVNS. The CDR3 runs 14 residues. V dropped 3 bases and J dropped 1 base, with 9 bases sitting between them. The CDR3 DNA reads TGTGCCAGCAGTGACAGGGCCCGCCAAGAGACCCAGTACTTC. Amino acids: CASSDRARQETQYF.

The CDR3 here is CASSLGGSPNYGYTF. CDR3 nucleotide sequence: TGTGCCAGCAGCTTAGGTGGCAGTCCGAACTATGGCTACACCTTC. V and J are TRBV7-8 and TRBJ1-2; D gene unclear. CDR1 and CDR2 (germline): SGHVS, FQNEAQ. Trimming removed 1 base at V and 2 bases at J, with 11 bases between. The CDR3 loop spans 15 amino acids. The whole variable domain, filled in from reference TRBV7-8 and TRBJ1-2, reads GAGVSQSPRYKVAKRGQDVALRCDPISGHVSLFWYQQALGQGPEFLTYFQNEAQLDKSGLPSDRFFAERPEGSVSTLKIQRTQQEDSAVYLCASSLGGSPNYGYTFGSGTRLTVV.

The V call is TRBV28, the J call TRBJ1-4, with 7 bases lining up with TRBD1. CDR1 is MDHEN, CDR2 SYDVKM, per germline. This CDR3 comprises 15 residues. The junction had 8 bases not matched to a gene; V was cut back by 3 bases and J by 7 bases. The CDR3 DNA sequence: TGTGCCAGCAGTTTTTTAAGAGGGGGCTCTGAAAAACTGTTTTTT. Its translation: CASSFLRGGSEKLFF.

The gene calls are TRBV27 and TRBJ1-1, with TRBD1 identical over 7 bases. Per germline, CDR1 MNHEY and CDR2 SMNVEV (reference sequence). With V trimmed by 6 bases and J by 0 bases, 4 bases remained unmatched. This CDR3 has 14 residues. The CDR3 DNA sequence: TGTGCCAGCAGGCAGGGACAGATGAACACTGAAGCTTTCTTT. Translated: CASRQGQMNTEAFF.

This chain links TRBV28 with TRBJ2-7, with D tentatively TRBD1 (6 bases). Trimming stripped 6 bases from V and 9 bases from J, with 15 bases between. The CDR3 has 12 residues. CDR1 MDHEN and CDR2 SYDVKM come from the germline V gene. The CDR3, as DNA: TGTGCCAGCAGGGACAGCAACTTGGGGCAGTACTTC. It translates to CASRDSNLGQYF.

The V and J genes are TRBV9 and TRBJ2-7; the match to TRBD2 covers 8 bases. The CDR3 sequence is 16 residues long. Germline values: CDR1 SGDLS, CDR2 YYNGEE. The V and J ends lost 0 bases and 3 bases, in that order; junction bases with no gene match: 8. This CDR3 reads CASSVGPSGSNYEQYF. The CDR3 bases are TGTGCCAGCAGCGTAGGCCCTAGCGGGTCTAACTACGAGCAGTACTTC.

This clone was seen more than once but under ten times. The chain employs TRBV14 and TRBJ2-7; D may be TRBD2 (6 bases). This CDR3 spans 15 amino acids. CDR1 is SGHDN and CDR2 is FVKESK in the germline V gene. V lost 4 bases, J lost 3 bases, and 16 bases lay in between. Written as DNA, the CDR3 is TGTGCCAGCAGCCTCGCGGAGGGATCGTTCTACGAGCAGTACTTC. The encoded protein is CASSLAEGSFYEQYF.

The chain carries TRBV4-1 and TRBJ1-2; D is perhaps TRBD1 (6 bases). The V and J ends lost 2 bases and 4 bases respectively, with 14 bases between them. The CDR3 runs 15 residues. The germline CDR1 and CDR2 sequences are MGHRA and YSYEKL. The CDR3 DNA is TGCGCCAGCAGCCAAACCCCGGGGGGCGGCTATGGCTACACCTTC. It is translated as CASSQTPGGGYGYTF.